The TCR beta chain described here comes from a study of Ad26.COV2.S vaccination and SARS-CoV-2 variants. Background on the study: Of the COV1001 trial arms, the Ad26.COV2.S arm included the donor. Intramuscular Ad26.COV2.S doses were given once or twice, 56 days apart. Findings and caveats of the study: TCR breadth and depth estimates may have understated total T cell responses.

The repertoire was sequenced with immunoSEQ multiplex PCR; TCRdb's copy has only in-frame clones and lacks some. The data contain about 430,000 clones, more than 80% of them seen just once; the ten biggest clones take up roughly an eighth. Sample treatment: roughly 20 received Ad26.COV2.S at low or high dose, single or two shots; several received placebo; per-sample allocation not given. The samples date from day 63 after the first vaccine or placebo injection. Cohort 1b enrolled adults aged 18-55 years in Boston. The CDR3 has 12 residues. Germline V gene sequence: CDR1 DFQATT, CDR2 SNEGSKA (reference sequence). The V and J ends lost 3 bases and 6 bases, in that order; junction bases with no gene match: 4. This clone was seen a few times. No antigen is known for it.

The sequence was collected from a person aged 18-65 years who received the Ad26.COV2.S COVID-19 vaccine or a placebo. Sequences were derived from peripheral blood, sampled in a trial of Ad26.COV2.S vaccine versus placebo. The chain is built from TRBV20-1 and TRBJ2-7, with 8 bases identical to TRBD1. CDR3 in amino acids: CSASRQGAEQYF. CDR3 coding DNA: TGCAGTGCTAGTAGGCAGGGGGCCGAGCAGTACTTC.